This is a list of T cell receptor beta chains from one sample in a study of blood T cell repertoires in COVID-19. Libraries were prepared by immunoSEQ multiplex PCR; TCRdb keeps only in-frame clonotypes and omits some of them. The table has 25,000 to 30,000 clones, roughly nine tenths seen once. The material sequenced was peripheral blood. These receptors originate from a human donor in a cohort sampled during active COVID-19. Each CDR3 is given with its conserved first and last residue. D genes are given only for firm matches. Where a row states a size, it is once, few, many or the class of an expanded clone; other rows omit it.

v_call	j_call	clone_size	cdr3_length	d_call	cdr3_aa	cdr3_nt
TRBV19	TRBJ1-1	.	14	.	CASRQNGVNTEAFF	TGTGCCAGTAGACAGAACGGGGTCAACACTGAAGCTTTCTTT
TRBV7-2	TRBJ1-1	.	15	.	CASSLDGGASTEAFF	TGTGCCAGCAGCTTAGATGGGGGCGCGAGCACTGAAGCTTTCTTT
TRBV27	TRBJ2-1	.	14	TRBD1	CASSLGTGVNEQFF	TGTGCCAGCAGTTTGGGGACAGGGGTCAATGAGCAGTTCTTC
TRBV6-2/TRBV6-3	TRBJ2-3	.	16	TRBD2	CASSRDYLPPTDTQYF	TGTGCCAGCAGTAGGGACTACCTTCCCCCCACAGATACGCAGTATTTT
TRBV7-2	TRBJ1-6	.	13	.	CASSLVGDSPLHF	TGTGCCAGCAGCTTAGTAGGGGATTCACCCCTCCACTTT
TRBV27	TRBJ1-1	.	13	.	CASSLTGNTEAFF	TGTGCCAGCAGTTTGACAGGGAACACTGAAGCTTTCTTT
TRBV11-2	TRBJ2-3	few	13	.	CASSQGRADTQYF	TGTGCCAGCAGCCAGGGGCGTGCAGATACGCAGTATTTT
TRBV6-1	TRBJ1-5	.	13	.	CASSEARPQPQHF	TGTGCCAGCAGTGAAGCGCGGCCTCAGCCCCAGCATTTT
TRBV5-1	TRBJ2-1	.	15	TRBD2	CASSFPSGGGQGQFF	TGCGCCAGCAGCTTCCCTAGCGGGGGGGGCCAGGGTCAGTTCTTC
TRBV18	TRBJ1-3	.	14	TRBD1	CASSLRGPGNTIYF	TGTGCCAGCTCACTCAGGGGGCCTGGAAACACCATATATTTT
TRBV24-1	TRBJ2-5	.	13	.	CATSEAGVETQYF	TGTGCCACCAGTGAAGCAGGGGTAGAGACCCAGTACTTC
TRBV4-2	TRBJ1-2	.	17	.	CASSQEGNRGALYGYTF	TGTGCCAGCAGCCAAGAGGGTAACCGCGGAGCCCTCTATGGCTACACCTTC
TRBV6-5	TRBJ2-5	.	13	.	CASSYGLRETQYF	TGTGCCAGCAGCTACGGACTGAGAGAGACCCAGTACTTC
TRBV10-3	TRBJ1-2	.	13	.	CAISEGTVYGYTF	TGTGCCATCAGTGAGGGCACCGTCTATGGCTACACCTTC
TRBV18	TRBJ2-7	.	16	TRBD1	CASSPAILGQGYEQYF	TGTGCCAGCTCACCCGCAATCCTGGGACAGGGGTACGAGCAGTACTTC
TRBV4-2	TRBJ2-2	.	18	.	CASSQDSVGANTAGELFF	TGTGCCAGCAGCCAAGATTCCGTGGGGGCGAATACCGCCGGGGAGCTGTTTTTT
TRBV14	TRBJ1-2	few	13	.	CASSQDMGHNLTF	TGTGCCAGCAGCCAAGATATGGGACACAACCTGACCTTC
TRBV7-9	TRBJ1-1	.	14	.	CASSLGQGGPEAFF	TGTGCCAGCAGCTTAGGTCAGGGCGGACCTGAAGCTTTCTTT
TRBV30	TRBJ1-2	once	13	TRBD1	CAWSLGQVYGYTF	TGTGCCTGGAGTCTGGGACAGGTCTATGGCTACACCTTC
TRBV5-6	TRBJ2-1	once	13	.	CASSLRLANEQFF	TGTGCCAGCAGCTTGAGGCTAGCCAATGAGCAGTTCTTC
TRBV3-1/TRBV3-2	TRBJ2-2	.	14	TRBD2	CASLGGTNTGELFF	TGTGCCAGCCTCGGGGGGACGAACACCGGGGAGCTGTTTTTT
TRBV9	TRBJ2-2	.	16	.	CASSLRTALNTGELFF	TGTGCCAGCAGCCTTAGGACAGCGTTGAACACCGGGGAGCTGTTTTTT
TRBV10-2	TRBJ1-2	.	13	.	CASSVGQGYGYTF	TGCGCCAGCAGTGTCGGCCAGGGGTATGGCTACACCTTC
TRBV7-3	TRBJ2-2	.	13	.	CASSLTYPGELFF	TGTGCCAGCAGCTTAACTTATCCCGGGGAGCTGTTTTTT
TRBV27	TRBJ1-2	.	15	TRBD1	CASSAVRGANYGYTF	TGTGCCAGCAGTGCGGTCAGGGGGGCTAACTATGGCTACACCTTC
TRBV18	TRBJ1-2	.	16	.	CASSPESVGPNYGYTF	TGTGCCAGCTCACCAGAGTCAGTTGGGCCTAACTATGGCTACACCTTC
TRBV5-1	TRBJ2-4	.	16	TRBD2	CASSELLAAAKNIQYF	TGCGCCAGCAGCGAATTACTAGCGGCAGCCAAAAACATTCAGTACTTC
TRBV9	TRBJ1-1	.	15	TRBD1	CASSVEGRGTPEAFF	TGTGCCAGCAGCGTAGAAGGCAGGGGGACCCCTGAAGCTTTCTTT
TRBV19	TRBJ1-2	.	15	TRBD1	CATVGTGKTNYGYTF	TGTGCCACAGTGGGGACAGGAAAAACTAACTATGGCTACACCTTC
TRBV27	TRBJ1-6	.	12	.	CASSLGESPLHF	TGTGCCAGCAGTTTAGGGGAGTCACCCCTCCACTTT
TRBV9	TRBJ2-7	.	14	.	CASSVETSSYEQYF	TGTGCCAGCAGCGTAGAAACTAGCTCCTACGAGCAGTACTTC